This is a list of T cell receptor beta chains from one sample in a study of blood T cells in healthy people across ages. TCRdb passed the 5' RACE reads through MiXCR, listing each CDR3 protein once. Among about 1.8 million distinct CDR3 sequences listed, approximately 50% were seen once. The sample comprised blood. Receptors originate from a woman aged 40 to 55 in good health. Both conserved end residues are part of each CDR3. D genes are given only for firm matches. Size is stated for part of the rows, as once, few or many counts, or as a class when the clone is expanded.

TRBJ1-2,TRBV20-1,TRBD1,once,TGCAGTGCTACCCACAGGGGGCGCGGCTACACCTTC,CSATHRGRGYTF
TRBJ1-4,TRBV6-2/TRBV6-3,-,few,TGTGCCAGCAGCGACCTAGGTGCAACTAATGAAAAACTGTTTTTT,CASSDLGATNEKLFF
TRBJ2-4,TRBV24-1,TRBD1,-,TGTGCCACCAGTGATCCTCGGGACAGGTCAACCCCCGGCAAAAACATTCAGTACTTC,CATSDPRDRSTPGKNIQYF
TRBJ1-2,TRBV7-2,-,few,TGTGCCAGCAGCGACAGGAGGGCTAACTATGGCTACACCTTC,CASSDRRANYGYTF
TRBJ2-3,TRBV6-1,-,few,TGTGCCTCTCGTCCCGGGACTCCAACAGATACGCAGTATTTT,CASRPGTPTDTQYF
TRBJ1-2,TRBV4-3,-,-,TGCGCCAGCAGCCAAGATCGGGCTCACACCTTC,CASSQDRAHTF
TRBJ2-5,TRBV28,-,few,TGTGCCAGCAGTCCCCGGGGCAGGGCTGGGGAGACCCAGTACTTC,CASSPRGRAGETQYF
TRBJ1-2,TRBV20-1,-,-,TGCAGTGCTAGATCCTTCGGACAGCTCTATGGCTACACCTTC,CSARSFGQLYGYTF
TRBJ2-7,TRBV7-2,TRBD1,-,TGTGCCAGCAGCTTAAGAGGTGAGGGGGCCCCCTACGAGCAGTACTTC,CASSLRGEGAPYEQYF
TRBJ1-2,TRBV10-3,-,-,TGTGCCATCAGTGCCCCACAGGTCCTCGGGAATGGCTACACCTTC,CAISAPQVLGNGYTF
TRBJ1-1,TRBV29-1,-,-,TGCAGCGTCGAAGCAGGGCGCTCAGGGAACACTGAAGCTTTCTTT,CSVEAGRSGNTEAFF